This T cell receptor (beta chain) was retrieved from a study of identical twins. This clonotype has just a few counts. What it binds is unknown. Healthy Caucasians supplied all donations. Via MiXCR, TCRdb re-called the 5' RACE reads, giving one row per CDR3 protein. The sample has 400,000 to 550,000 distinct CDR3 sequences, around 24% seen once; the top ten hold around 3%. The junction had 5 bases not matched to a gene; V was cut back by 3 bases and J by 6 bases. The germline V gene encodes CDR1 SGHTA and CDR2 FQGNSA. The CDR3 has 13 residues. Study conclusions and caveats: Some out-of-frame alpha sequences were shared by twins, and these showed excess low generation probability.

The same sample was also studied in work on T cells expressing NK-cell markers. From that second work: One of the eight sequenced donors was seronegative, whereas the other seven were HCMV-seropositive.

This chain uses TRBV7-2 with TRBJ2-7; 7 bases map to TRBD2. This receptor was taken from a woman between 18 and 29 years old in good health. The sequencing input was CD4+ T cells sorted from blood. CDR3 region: CASSFTSEAEQYF. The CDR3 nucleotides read TGTGCCAGCAGCTTCACTAGCGAGGCCGAGCAGTACTTC.